The rows below give T cell receptor beta chains drawn from one sample of a study of blood T cells in healthy people across ages. In TCRdb, the 5' RACE reads were re-called with MiXCR into one record per CDR3 protein. The sample shows some 760,000 distinct CDR3 sequences, roughly 25% of them seen only once. These data were likewise used in another study, on T cells of mothers and their children.

Sequenced: blood. The receptors here all came from a boy younger than 18 in good health. CDR3s include the opening cysteine and the closing phenylalanine or tryptophan. A D gene is named only where the DNA matches it firmly. Rows give clone size only sometimes, using once, few, many, or a class for an expanded clone.

D	J	V	size	CDR3	DNA
-	TRBJ1-1	TRBV7-9	-	CASSRNSGGTTEAFF	TGTGCCAGCAGCCGGAACTCAGGTGGTACCACTGAAGCTTTCTTT
-	TRBJ2-1	TRBV3-1	few	CASSQEGYRARGQFF	TGTGCCAGCAGCCAAGAAGGATACAGGGCGAGGGGGCAGTTCTTC
TRBD2	TRBJ2-5	TRBV28	few	CASSWAGGSDQYF	TGTGCCAGCAGTTGGGCGGGAGGCTCTGACCAGTACTTC
-	TRBJ2-2	TRBV2	few	CASSESSGAGTGELFF	TGTGCCAGCAGTGAGTCCTCGGGCGCCGGCACCGGGGAGCTGTTTTTT
-	TRBJ2-1	TRBV29-1	-	CSAEGSSYNEQFF	TGCAGCGCCGAAGGGAGCTCCTACAATGAGCAGTTCTTC
TRBD1	TRBJ1-4	TRBV5-5	-	CASSLPGGQTEKLFF	TGTGCCAGCAGCTTGCCAGGGGGACAGACCGAAAAACTGTTTTTT
TRBD1	TRBJ2-7	TRBV29-1	few	CGARDRFSYEQYF	TGCGGAGCCCGGGACAGATTCTCCTACGAGCAGTACTTC
-	TRBJ1-2	TRBV7-3	-	CASSLTPGESYGYTF	TGTGCCAGCAGCTTAACTCCGGGGGAATCGTATGGCTACACCTTC
-	TRBJ2-3	TRBV3-1	few	CASSQGTWNTDTQYF	TGTGCCAGCAGCCAAGGGACGTGGAACACAGATACGCAGTATTTT
-	TRBJ2-3	TRBV5-1	-	CASSLAGRLTDTQYF	TGCGCCAGCAGCTTGGCCGGGCGACTCACAGATACGCAGTATTTT
TRBD2	TRBJ2-5	TRBV2	-	CASLLAVQETQYF	TGTGCCAGCCTACTAGCGGTCCAAGAGACCCAGTACTTC
-	TRBJ1-5	TRBV27	-	CASGTAGRGNQPQHF	TGTGCCAGCGGTACAGCGGGCAGGGGCAATCAGCCCCAGCATTTT
TRBD2	TRBJ2-7	TRBV7-2	few	CASSLGSSGGYEQYF	TGTGCCAGCAGCTTAGGGTCTAGCGGGGGGTACGAGCAGTACTTC
TRBD2	TRBJ2-5	TRBV29-1	-	CSVYPSGTETQYF	TGCAGCGTTTATCCTAGCGGGACTGAGACCCAGTACTTC
TRBD2	TRBJ2-5	TRBV13	few	CASSLGGRGGLDQETQYF	TGTGCCAGCAGCTTAGGCGGAAGAGGGGGACTAGACCAAGAGACCCAGTACTTC
TRBD1	TRBJ2-6	TRBV7-9	-	CASSYQGAGANVLTF	TGTGCCAGCAGCTATCAGGGGGCTGGGGCCAACGTCCTGACTTTC
-	TRBJ2-4	TRBV6-4	-	CASIFSRPNIQYF	TGTGCCAGCATCTTTTCCCGGCCAAACATTCAGTACTTC
TRBD2	TRBJ2-7	TRBV5-1	-	CASSLRSGGASYEQYF	TGCGCCAGCAGCTTGAGAAGCGGGGGGGCGTCCTACGAGCAGTACTTC
TRBD1	TRBJ2-7	TRBV20-1	-	CSARGVGQASYEQYF	TGCAGTGCTAGGGGGGTGGGACAGGCCTCCTACGAGCAGTACTTC
TRBD2	TRBJ2-1	TRBV2	few	CASSPGLVFYNEQFF	TGTGCCAGCAGTCCGGGACTAGTATTCTACAATGAGCAGTTCTTC
-	TRBJ2-1	TRBV12-3/TRBV12-4	few	CAEGGPDNEQFF	TGTGCCGAGGGAGGCCCCGACAATGAGCAGTTCTTC
-	TRBJ1-4	TRBV6-5	many	CASTSGGKLFF	TGTGCCAGCACCTCAGGTGGAAAACTGTTTTTT
-	TRBJ2-2	TRBV3-1	few	CASSHARGTGELFF	TGTGCCAGCAGCCATGCACGGGGCACCGGGGAGCTGTTTTTT
-	TRBJ1-4	TRBV12-3/TRBV12-4	few	CASSLAAGRNEKLFF	TGTGCCAGCAGTTTAGCGGCAGGCCGGAATGAAAAACTGTTTTTT
-	TRBJ2-3	TRBV7-9	-	CASSFTAPSGTDTQYF	TGTGCCAGCAGCTTTACTGCCCCTTCAGGCACAGATACGCAGTATTTT
TRBD2	TRBJ2-1	TRBV20-1	-	CSAAGTNSYNEQFF	TGCAGTGCTGCCGGGACTAACTCCTACAATGAGCAGTTCTTC
-	TRBJ2-1	TRBV29-1	-	CSGVIAEERFF	TGCAGCGGGGTAATTGCGGAAGAGCGGTTCTTC
-	TRBJ2-7	TRBV29-1	few	CSVDLTGEQYF	TGCAGCGTTGACTTGACGGGGGAGCAGTACTTC
TRBD1	TRBJ2-7	TRBV7-9	few	CASSLVLGQGGEQYF	TGTGCCAGCAGCTTAGTTCTGGGACAGGGCGGGGAGCAGTACTTC
-	TRBJ2-1	TRBV20-1	once	CSAPQNEKTGLYNEQFF	TGCAGTGCTCCCCAAAACGAAAAGACAGGCCTCTACAATGAGCAGTTCTTC
-	TRBJ1-1	TRBV10-3	-	CAISEADGEAFF	TGTGCCATCAGTGAGGCGGACGGAGAAGCTTTCTTT
-	TRBJ2-7	TRBV4-3	-	CASSQESGGSYEQYF	TGCGCCAGCAGCCAAGAATCTGGCGGTTCCTACGAGCAGTACTTC
TRBD2	TRBJ2-1	TRBV5-1	-	CASSLVLAGSLGDEQFF	TGCGCCAGCAGCTTGGTCCTAGCGGGGAGTCTAGGGGATGAGCAGTTCTTC
-	TRBJ2-7	TRBV5-5	-	CASSPGSGPYEQYF	TGTGCCAGCAGTCCGGGCTCAGGGCCCTACGAGCAGTACTTC
-	TRBJ2-6	TRBV5-1	few	CASSQGFGANVLTF	TGCGCCAGCAGCCAGGGGTTTGGGGCCAACGTCCTGACTTTC
TRBD2	TRBJ2-1	TRBV27	once	CASSSPRDYVNNEQFF	TGTGCCAGCAGTTCCCCCCGGGACTACGTGAACAATGAGCAGTTCTTC
-	TRBJ1-1	TRBV5-5	-	CASSFRLGSEAFF	TGTGCCAGCAGCTTTAGGCTGGGGTCTGAAGCTTTCTTT
-	TRBJ2-7	TRBV7-9	few	CASSPWTANYEQYF	TGTGCCAGCAGCCCCTGGACTGCGAACTACGAGCAGTACTTC
TRBD2	TRBJ2-1	TRBV7-3	-	CASSRWGTSGAYNEQFF	TGTGCCAGCAGCCGATGGGGGACTAGCGGGGCCTACAATGAGCAGTTCTTC
TRBD2	TRBJ2-1	TRBV11-2	few	CASAGGGTNEQFF	TGTGCCAGCGCGGGGGGGGGCACAAATGAGCAGTTCTTC
-	TRBJ2-5	TRBV29-1	-	CSVEQSPTQETQYF	TGCAGCGTTGAACAGTCCCCGACCCAAGAGACCCAGTACTTC
TRBD1	TRBJ2-4	TRBV29-1	-	CSVENLGTGATIAKNIQYF	TGCAGCGTTGAAAATTTGGGGACAGGGGCGACAATAGCCAAAAACATTCAGTACTTC
-	TRBJ2-7	TRBV6-1	few	CASSPGHQYEQYF	TGTGCCAGTTCCCCGGGACATCAGTACGAGCAGTACTTC
-	TRBJ2-7	TRBV5-1	-	CASSPEGTGYEQYF	TGCGCCAGCAGCCCGGAGGGCACTGGTTACGAGCAGTACTTC
TRBD1	TRBJ2-4	TRBV5-6	-	CASSFRDRQNIQYF	TGTGCCAGCAGCTTCCGGGACAGACAAAACATTCAGTACTTC
TRBD2	TRBJ2-7	TRBV19	few	CASSISGGGYEQYF	TGCGCCAGCAGCATCAGCGGGGGGGGTTACGAGCAGTACTTC